Each of the 14 T cell receptor beta chains below was sequenced from the same sample in a study of technical replicates of blood from a few donors. Generated by immunoSEQ multiplex PCR, the TCRdb table keeps only in-frame clones and is missing some. The sample yields 75,000 to 100,000 clones, 90% to 95% seen once. Specimen: T cells isolated from PBMCs. The source is a human donor in good health.

This rearrangement joins TRBV5-4 to TRBJ2-7; 7 nucleotides match TRBD1. The CDR3 covers 11 residues. V was clipped by 2 bases and J by 10 bases; unmatched bases: 3. CDR1 is SGHNT, CDR2 YYREEE, per germline (reference sequence). Here the CDR3 reads CASSFRDRQYF. The DNA for the CDR3 is TGTGCCAGCAGCTTCCGGGACAGACAGTACTTC.

This clone was detected once. This chain uses TRBV11-2 with TRBJ2-3; D remains unclear. The CDR3 is 15 residues long. Germline V lookup: CDR1 SGHAT, CDR2 FQNNGV. V lost 3 bases and J 2 bases, leaving 12 bases between the germline ends. This chain's CDR3 is CASSFLGVNTDTQYF. In nucleotides, the CDR3 is TGTGCCAGCAGCTTCCTAGGCGTTAACACAGATACGCAGTATTTT.

This clone was observed a single time. The chain uses TRBV2 and TRBJ1-5, with 8 bases fitting TRBD1. The length of the CDR3 is 15 residues. The germline CDR1 and CDR2 sequences are SNHLY and FYNNEI. The V segment lost 5 bases and the J segment 0 bases; nucleotides outside the gene matches: 3. CDR3 region: CASSQTGVSNQPQHF. The CDR3 bases are TGTGCCAGCAGTCAGACAGGGGTTAGCAATCAGCCCCAGCATTTT.

This clone showed up just once. This chain links TRBV14 with TRBJ2-1, with 7 bases lining up with TRBD2. V was clipped by 1 base and J by 2 bases; unmatched bases: 5. The germline gives CDR1 SGHDN, CDR2 FVKESK. The CDR3 runs to 16 residues. The CDR3 bases are TGTGCCAGCAGCCAAGGGCGCGGGAGTACCTACAATGAGCAGTTCTTC. It yields the protein CASSQGRGSTYNEQFF.

This clone came up once. The chain combines TRBV5-4 with TRBJ2-5, with D perhaps matching TRBD2 (6 bases). Trimming took off 0 bases at V and 5 bases at J, with 11 bases between the two ends. This CDR3 is 14 amino acids long. Germline V gene lookup returns CDR1 SGHNT and CDR2 YYREEE (reference sequence). This CDR3 reads CASSLDGGEETQYF. The DNA for the CDR3 is TGTGCCAGCAGCTTGGACGGGGGTGAGGAGACCCAGTACTTC.

The chain uses TRBV27 and TRBJ2-3; tentatively, D is TRBD2 (6 bases). V was pared by 7 bases and J by 4 bases, with 15 bases between. Germline CDR1 reads MNHEY; CDR2 reads SMNVEV (reference sequence). The CDR3 length is 14 residues. CDR3 protein: CASTYGGGSDTQYF. The CDR3 DNA reads TGTGCCAGCACCTATGGTGGGGGGTCAGATACGCAGTATTTT.

The V gene is TRBV4-1, the J gene TRBJ2-7; D might be TRBD2 (6 bases). This CDR3 spans 18 amino acids. Germline values: CDR1 MGHRA, CDR2 YSYEKL. V lost 0 bases to trimming and J lost 2 bases, with 20 bases between them. The CDR3 spells CASSQEHTGEGWAYEQYF. Written as DNA, the CDR3 is TGCGCCAGCAGCCAAGAACATACGGGGGAAGGGTGGGCCTACGAGCAGTACTTC.

V usage is TRBV15 and J usage is TRBJ1-2; perhaps TRBD1 as D (6 bases). The CDR3 has 14 amino acids. Germline CDR1 LNHNV, CDR2 YYDKDF (reference sequence). V lost 2 bases, J lost 9 bases, and 16 bases lay in between. As DNA, the CDR3 is TGTGCCACCAGCAGAATCCGGGACATTGGCCGCTACACCTTC. Translated: CATSRIRDIGRYTF.

V is TRBV11-2 and J is TRBJ2-7, with 9 bases identical to TRBD2. The CDR3 has 16 amino acids. Germline CDR1 reads SGHAT; CDR2 reads FQNNGV. V was clipped by 2 bases and J by 5 bases; unmatched bases: 10. CDR3 loop: CASSLIVAGESHEQYF. The CDR3 DNA reads as TGTGCCAGCAGCTTAATTGTAGCGGGAGAGTCCCACGAGCAGTACTTC.

This chain connects TRBV2 to TRBJ1-1; 7 bases are a match to TRBD1. This CDR3 is 15 amino acids long. V was pared by 4 bases and J by 0 bases, with 5 bases of the junction left unmatched. Germline V gene data show CDR1 as SNHLY and CDR2 as FYNNEI. This CDR3 reads CASSVRQGVNTEAFF. The CDR3 nucleotides are TGTGCCAGCAGTGTTCGACAGGGAGTGAACACTGAAGCTTTCTTT.

V usage is TRBV19 and J usage is TRBJ2-5; 11 bases agree with TRBD2. Germline CDR1 reads LNHDA; CDR2 reads SQIVND (reference sequence). The CDR3 runs to 16 residues. The V gene end was trimmed by 3 bases and the J gene end by 1 base; junction bases not matched to a gene: 4. This CDR3 is CASSILAGGRQETQYF. The CDR3 nucleotides read TGTGCCAGTAGTATTTTAGCGGGGGGGCGCCAAGAGACCCAGTACTTC. Drawing the rest from reference TRBV19 and TRBJ2-5, the complete variable domain is DGGITQSPKYLFRKEGQNVTLSCEQNLNHDAMYWYRQDPGQGLRLIYYSQIVNDFQKGDIAEGYSVSREKKESFPLTVTSAQKNPTAFYLCASSILAGGRQETQYFGPGTRLLVL.

The chain has TRBV9 and TRBJ1-2; 7 bases are shared with TRBD1. V trimming: 4 bases; J trimming: 2 bases; junction bases outside the gene matches: 5. CDR3 length: 14 amino acids. Per germline, CDR1 SGDLS and CDR2 YYNGEE. CDR3 coding DNA: TGTGCCAGCAGCTCGGGACAGCCGAACTATGGCTACACCTTC. Protein: CASSSGQPNYGYTF.

The chain combines TRBV5-1 with TRBJ2-3; 9 bases align to TRBD2. Germline V gives CDR1 SGHRS, CDR2 YFSETQ. The CDR3 extends over 15 amino acids. V lost 2 bases to trimming and J lost 2 bases; unmatched junction nucleotides: 3. CDR3: CASSFLAGNTDTQYF. CDR3 nucleotides: TGCGCCAGCAGCTTTCTAGCGGGGAACACAGATACGCAGTATTTT.

CDR3 DNA sequence: TGTGCCAGGAAGAGAGGGACTTCTTCGACCGGCGGAAACACCATATATTTT. This gives the protein CARKRGTSSTGGNTIYF. The chain has TRBV2 and TRBJ1-3; D perhaps matches TRBD1 (5 bases). V was pared by 9 bases and J by 4 bases, with 25 bases between. CDR1 is SNHLY and CDR2 is FYNNEI in the germline V gene. The CDR3 is 17 amino acids.